This TCR beta chain was sequenced during a study of human T cells and chemical hapten exposure. Study information: Subjects had 2% DPC placed on roughly 2 cm by roughly 2 cm of upper inner arm skin for sensitization.

This CDR3 has 16 amino acids. Germline V gives CDR1 MNHEY, CDR2 SMNVEV (reference sequence). Trimming took 4 bases from V and 5 from J; bases not matched to a gene: 6. Noted time point: patch test 1, 2 weeks after DPC sensitization. Noted treatment: therapeutic diphenylcyclopropenone sensitization with weekly scalp DPC. This clonotype was seen more than once but under ten times. MiXCR was run by TCRdb on the RACE reads, yielding one entry per CDR3 protein. The data show approximately 400,000 distinct CDR3 sequences, 4.8% seen once. The chain employs TRBV27 and TRBJ2-7, with TRBD2 matching over 15 bases. Source: whole blood, taken in connection with sensitization to the hapten diphenylcyclopropenone (DPC). This TCR was sampled from a woman between 50 and 59 years old with alopecia areata. Some clones in this sample may be carry-over from other donors' samples. The CDR3 DNA follows: TGTGCCAGCAGTTCTGGACTAGCGGGGGGGCCCAACGAGCAGTACTTC. Translating it yields CASSSGLAGGPNEQYF.